The sequence of this T cell receptor beta chain was determined in a study of CXCR3-negative and CXCR3-positive naive CD8 T cells. Study information: Each library held about 1.5 +/- 0.3 million TRB reads, approximately 140 million in total. Whole-study results and caveats: Naive CXCR3-positive and CXCR3-negative cells shared similar TRBV-TRBJ usage, unlike memory cells. The study found more hydrophobic TRB CDR3s in CXCR3-positive naive cells than in CXCR3-negative naive cells.

With regard to this clonotype: Its antigen is still unknown.

Using triplicate sorts, 250,000 to 350,000 cells were collected each time from every CD8+ T cell subset. Germline CDR1 is MDHEN and CDR2 is SYDVKM. The CDR3 covers 16 residues. All TRB cDNA libraries came from 5' RACE performed with UMI labels. Following a re-call of the 5' RACE reads, TCRdb has one entry per CDR3 protein and lacks DNA. The sample includes about 120,000 distinct CDR3 sequences. The sequenced sample was naive CXCR3+ CD8+ T cells from blood. Subset denoted: CD45RO-CCR7+CD27+CD95- naive CD8+ T cells expressing CXCR3 (TNR3+). The receptor was derived from a human donor in good health. Some clones in this sample may be carry-over from other donors' samples. The rearrangement uses TRBV28 and TRBJ2-3; with no DNA, the TCRdb D assignment of TRBD2 cannot be verified. This chain's CDR3 is CASSSLTSGWADTQYF. Filled out from reference TRBV28 and TRBJ2-3, the complete variable domain reads DVKVTQSSRYLVKRTGEKVFLECVQDMDHENMFWYRQDPGLGLRLIYFSYDVKMKEKGDIPEGYSVSREKKERFSLILESASTNQTSMYLCASSSLTSGWADTQYFGPGTRLTVL.